The 30 T cell receptor beta chains reported below all come from one sample, sequenced in a study of PD-1 blockade in classical Hodgkin lymphoma (dated by TCRdb to about 2020). The library was built by means of the immunoSEQ multiplex PCR assay. This is the immuneACCESS table as TCRdb keeps it, with only in-frame sequences that have V and J called. A part of the clones is gone; compared with another copy, unresolved V genes explain less than half, and the rest is unexplained. For this sample the table gives 80,000 to 100,000 clones, of which roughly 91% were detected only once. The ten largest clones take up around 2% of the sample. Interpreted using the paper, the time point label stands for: cycle 4 day 1 (C4D1), after around six weeks of nivolumab. Every trial patient had relapsed following autologous stem cell transplantation, and prior brentuximab vedotin exposure was what differed among cohorts A, B and C.

Material: peripheral blood mononuclear cells (PBMCs), obtained before the fourth cycle of nivolumab. The source of these receptors is a human donor with classical Hodgkin lymphoma.

This rearrangement joins TRBV6-5 to TRBJ2-1; D gene unclear. The CDR3 is 12 residues long. Per germline, CDR1 MNHEY and CDR2 SVGAGI. Trimming removed 6 bases from V and 4 bases from J, with 7 bases in between. The CDR3 DNA reads TGTGCCAGCAGAGGACCGTACAATGAGCAGTTCTTC. It specifies CASRGPYNEQFF.

The gene calls are TRBV6-1 and TRBJ1-1; no definite D call. Between the trimmed V and J ends, which lost 7 bases and 0 bases, there was a span of 9 bases. This CDR3 is 13 amino acids long. Germline CDR1 is MNHNS and CDR2 is SASEGT. DNA of the CDR3: TGTGCCAGCACATACCAAGTGAACACTGAAGCTTTCTTT. Encoded protein: CASTYQVNTEAFF.

The chain employs TRBV11-3 and TRBJ2-1; no definite D call. The CDR3 is 16 residues long. Between the trimmed V and J ends, which lost 4 bases and 0 bases, there was a span of 13 bases. Germline V gene lookup returns CDR1 SGHNT and CDR2 YENEEA. The CDR3 DNA sequence: TGTGCCAGCAGCTCGAGACGTACGAGCTCCTACAATGAGCAGTTCTTC. Its translation is CASSSRRTSSYNEQFF.

This sequence joins TRBV29-1 and TRBJ1-2; unclear D gene. V gave up 3 bases and J gave up 3 bases, with 14 bases separating them. Germline loops: CDR1 SQVTM, CDR2 ANQGSEA. This CDR3 is 14 amino acids long. CDR3 DNA sequence: TGCAGCGTTGAGGGCCGTACCAATGACTATGGCTACACCTTC. Protein: CSVEGRTNDYGYTF.

This CDR3 is CASSPDRLYGYTF. The CDR3 region has the DNA TGCGCCAGCAGCCCTGACAGACTATATGGCTACACCTTC. The genes are TRBV5-1 and TRBJ1-2; possibly TRBD1 for D (5 bases). The germline V gene has CDR1 SGHRS and CDR2 YFSETQ. Trimming left V 4 bases short and J 5 bases short, with 12 bases between. The CDR3 contains 13 residues.

The rearrangement uses TRBV5-1 and TRBJ1-4; no definite D call. This CDR3 has 13 residues. Trimming cost V 0 bases and J 8 bases, with 8 bases left between them. The germline V gene encodes CDR1 SGHRS and CDR2 YFSETQ. DNA for the CDR3: TGCGCCAGCAGCTTGGGCGGGAGGGAAAAACTGTTTTTT. Amino acids: CASSLGGREKLFF.

The chain recombines TRBV18 with TRBJ2-5; D may correspond to TRBD1 or TRBD2 (6 bases each). Germline CDR1 reads KGHSH; CDR2 reads LQKENI. CDR3 length: 16 amino acids. V was trimmed by 2 bases and J by 2 bases, leaving 15 bases between them. CDR3 sequence (DNA): TGTGCCAGCTCACCAATCGGGGGCGGAAGTCAAGAGACCCAGTACTTC. Its protein product is CASSPIGGGSQETQYF.

The rearrangement joins TRBV5-1 to TRBJ2-2; D is undetermined. With 4 bases removed from V and 2 bases from J, the gap between germline ends came to 21 bases. The CDR3 extends over 18 amino acids. Germline CDR1 SGHRS, CDR2 YFSETQ. CDR3 in amino acids: CASSPGRAPATNTGELFF. In DNA, the CDR3 is TGCGCCAGCAGCCCCGGAAGAGCGCCAGCTACTAACACCGGGGAGCTGTTTTTT.

The chain joins TRBV13 to TRBJ2-5, with 7 bases fitting TRBD2. This CDR3 contains 15 residues. Per germline, CDR1 PRHDT and CDR2 FYEKMQ (reference sequence). With V trimmed by 3 bases and J by 1 base, 5 bases remained unmatched. CDR3 sequence: CASSLRREIQETQYF. The CDR3 DNA reads as TGTGCCAGCAGCTTGAGGCGGGAGATCCAAGAGACCCAGTACTTC.

This clone turned up a few times. The chain recombines TRBV15 with TRBJ1-1, with D possibly being TRBD1 (5 bases). CDR1 is LNHNV and CDR2 is YYDKDF in the germline V gene (reference sequence). V was trimmed by 1 base and J by 2 bases, leaving 14 bases between them. The CDR3 has 16 residues. The CDR3 bases are TGTGCCACCAGCAGAGGATCGGGGCAGGGCAACACTGAAGCTTTCTTT. It translates to CATSRGSGQGNTEAFF.

J is TRBJ2-1 and V is TRBV11-2, with 9 bases fitting TRBD2. From germline, CDR1 is SGHAT and CDR2 FQNNGV. V lost 1 base, J lost 5 bases, and 3 bases stayed unmatched. The CDR3 covers 15 residues. The CDR3 coding sequence is TGTGCCAGCAGCTTAGGCGCGGGAGGGCACAATGAGCAGTTCTTC. Amino acids: CASSLGAGGHNEQFF.

The rearrangement joins TRBV2 to TRBJ1-1; a weak D match, TRBD1 (6 bases). V lost 3 bases to trimming and J lost 0 bases, with 8 bases between them. The V gene's germline CDR1 is SNHLY and CDR2 FYNNEI. CDR3 size: 14 residues. CDR3 nucleotides: TGTGCCAGCAGTGAGGGGGCTTTGAACACTGAAGCTTTCTTT. This encodes CASSEGALNTEAFF. The full variable domain, its missing parts supplied by reference TRBV2 and TRBJ1-1, is EPEVTQTPSHQVTQMGQEVILRCVPISNHLYFYWYRQILGQKVEFLVSFYNNEISEKSEIFDDQFSVERPDGSNFTLKIRSTKLEDSAMYFCASSEGALNTEAFFGQGTRLTVV.

The V and J genes are TRBV19 and TRBJ1-2; D might be TRBD1 (5 bases). The CDR3 consists of 12 residues. Germline CDR1 LNHDA, CDR2 SQIVND (reference sequence). Trimming shortened V by 4 bases and J by 8 bases, and 11 bases separated the two germline ends. The CDR3 DNA is TGTGCCAGTAGTACGCAGGGAAAGGGCTACACCTTC. This sequence encodes CASSTQGKGYTF.

V and J are TRBV30 and TRBJ2-5; D is unclear. Germline V gene lookup returns CDR1 GTSNPN and CDR2 SVGIG (reference sequence). There are 15 residues in the CDR3. Trimming stripped 0 bases from V and 0 bases from J, with 11 bases between. The CDR3 nucleotides read TGTGCCTGGAGTGTCGGCACCCAGTACCAAGAGACCCAGTACTTC. It specifies CAWSVGTQYQETQYF.

CDR3 in DNA: TGTGCCAGCAGTTTTGTTGCTAACTATGGCTACACCTTC. This encodes CASSFVANYGYTF. The rearrangement uses TRBV28 and TRBJ1-2; D is ambiguous. This CDR3 has 13 amino acids. V was cut by 3 bases and J by 0 bases, with 5 bases left in between. The germline gives CDR1 MDHEN, CDR2 SYDVKM.

This rearrangement joins TRBV7-9 to TRBJ1-2; the match to TRBD1 covers 9 bases. Germline V gives CDR1 SEHNR, CDR2 FQNEAQ (reference sequence). The CDR3 is 16 amino acids. Trimming removed 10 bases from V and 0 bases from J; junction bases left unmatched: 12. The CDR3 is CATTEGTGLANYGYTF. The DNA for the CDR3 is TGTGCCACCACCGAGGGGACAGGGTTGGCTAACTATGGCTACACCTTC.

The CDR3 protein is CASSEALAVYGYTF. The CDR3 region has the DNA TGTGCCAGCAGTGAAGCGTTGGCGGTTTATGGCTACACCTTC. J is TRBJ1-2 and V is TRBV6-1; unclear D gene. Germline V gene sequence: CDR1 MNHNS, CDR2 SASEGT. The V and J ends lost 0 bases and 5 bases respectively, with 10 bases between them. The length of the CDR3 is 14 residues.

This chain connects TRBV7-9 to TRBJ2-5, with D tentatively TRBD2 (5 bases). This CDR3 is 14 amino acids long. Between the trimmed V and J ends, which lost 5 bases and 5 bases, there was a span of 15 bases. Germline CDR1 SEHNR, CDR2 FQNEAQ (reference sequence). As DNA, the CDR3 is TGTGCCAGCAGCCGCCCTGGAGGTCGGGAGACCCAGTACTTC. Protein sequence: CASSRPGGRETQYF.

The chain joins TRBV5-4 to TRBJ2-1; 8 bases map to TRBD2. The CDR3 extends over 16 amino acids. Germline lookup yields CDR1 SGHNT and CDR2 YYREEE (reference sequence). The J segment lost 2 bases and the V segment lost 4 bases, leaving 8 bases of the junction unmatched. CDR3 nucleotide sequence: TGTGCCAGCAGCGAAACCGGGACTAGGACCTACAATGAGCAGTTCTTC. Translation: CASSETGTRTYNEQFF.

The gene calls are TRBV27 and TRBJ1-2; 8 bases map to TRBD1. The germline gives CDR1 MNHEY, CDR2 SMNVEV (reference sequence). The ends lost 6 bases at V and 6 bases at J; junction bases unmatched: 9. This CDR3 spans 14 amino acids. The chain's CDR3 is CASSYRGRTDGYTF. Written as DNA, the CDR3 is TGTGCCAGCAGCTACAGGGGGAGGACTGATGGCTACACCTTC.

This sequence joins TRBV28 and TRBJ1-1, with D perhaps TRBD1 (6 bases). This CDR3 contains 18 residues. The germline V gene has CDR1 MDHEN and CDR2 SYDVKM. Trimming took 8 bases from V and 0 from J, leaving 25 bases between them. CDR3 in amino acids: CASGGGRTYLEMNTEAFF. CDR3 sequence (DNA): TGTGCCAGCGGAGGGGGGCGCACCTATTTGGAAATGAACACTGAAGCTTTCTTT. Based on the CDR3 plus reference TRBV28 and TRBJ1-1, the full variable domain is DVKVTQSSRYLVKRTGEKVFLECVQDMDHENMFWYRQDPGLGLRLIYFSYDVKMKEKGDIPEGYSVSREKKERFSLILESASTNQTSMYLCASGGGRTYLEMNTEAFFGQGTRLTVV.

The genes are TRBV7-2 and TRBJ1-5; D is unresolved. The germline gives CDR1 SGHTA, CDR2 FQGNSA. V was trimmed by 1 base and J by 0 bases, leaving 10 bases between them. The CDR3 runs to 16 residues. The CDR3 DNA reads as TGTGCCAGCAGCTTAGACCCCGCCCATAGCAATCAGCCCCAGCATTTT. Translated: CASSLDPAHSNQPQHF.

CDR3 DNA: TGTGCCTGGAGCGAGCCTTATGGCTACACCTTC. Translating it yields CAWSEPYGYTF. The chain joins TRBV30 to TRBJ1-2; no reliable D call. V lost 3 bases, J lost 5 bases, and 7 bases lay in between. Germline CDR1 reads GTSNPN; CDR2 reads SVGIG (reference sequence). The CDR3 is 11 amino acids.

The rearrangement joins TRBV30 to TRBJ2-3; D ambiguous. CDR1 and CDR2 (germline): GTSNPN, SVGIG (reference sequence). V lost 0 bases and J 2 bases, leaving 9 bases between the germline ends. There are 14 residues in the CDR3. CDR3 sequence reads: CAWSVQVDTDTQYF. The CDR3 bases are TGTGCCTGGAGTGTTCAGGTAGACACAGATACGCAGTATTTT. Combining the CDR3 with reference TRBV30 and TRBJ2-3 gives the whole variable domain SQTIHQWPATLVQPVGSPLSLECTVEGTSNPNLYWYRQAAGRGLQLLFYSVGIGQISSEVPQNLSASRPQDRQFILSSKKLLLSDSGFYLCAWSVQVDTDTQYFGPGTRLTVL.

The V gene is TRBV5-1, the J gene TRBJ2-3; D call uncertain. The V end was cut by 6 bases, the J end by 2 bases, with 13 bases between. CDR3 length: 14 amino acids. CDR1 SGHRS and CDR2 YFSETQ come from the germline V gene. CDR3 loop: CASIFHQYTDTQYF. CDR3 in DNA: TGCGCCAGCATTTTCCACCAATACACAGATACGCAGTATTTT.

This chain links TRBV9 with TRBJ2-3; unclear D gene. Germline CDR1 SGDLS, CDR2 YYNGEE. The CDR3 covers 18 residues. V was trimmed by 4 bases and J by 2 bases, leaving 23 bases between them. CDR3 residues: CASSPKPSELFPTDTQYF. DNA of the CDR3: TGTGCCAGCAGCCCGAAACCTTCGGAGCTGTTTCCCACAGATACGCAGTATTTT.

In this sample, this clone turned up once. The V gene is TRBV28, the J gene TRBJ2-7; tentatively, D is TRBD1 (5 bases). CDR3 size: 16 residues. V was trimmed by 5 bases and J by 4 bases, leaving 21 bases between them. CDR1 is MDHEN, CDR2 SYDVKM, per germline. CDR3 in amino acids: CASSIPTRGQRYEQYF. CDR3 bases: TGTGCCAGCAGTATCCCCACCCGAGGACAAAGATACGAGCAGTACTTC.

CDR3 sequence reads: CASSPTGVAYGYTF. CDR3 sequence (DNA): TGTGCCAGCAGTCCGACAGGGGTAGCCTATGGCTACACCTTC. The V and J genes are TRBV6-4 and TRBJ1-2; 8 nucleotides agree with TRBD1. The CDR3 is 14 amino acids. Germline-derived CDR1 and CDR2 are MRHNA and SNTAGT. V was clipped by 5 bases and J by 4 bases; unmatched bases: 6.

This rearrangement joins TRBV6-5 to TRBJ1-2; unclear D gene. V was shortened by 2 bases and J by 1 base, with 5 bases between the two germline ends. This CDR3 has 13 amino acids. Germline V gives CDR1 MNHEY, CDR2 SVGAGI. CDR3 in amino acids: CASSYSLNYGYTF. CDR3 DNA: TGTGCCAGCAGTTACAGCCTTAACTATGGCTACACCTTC.

The chain uses TRBV4-1 and TRBJ2-7; D remains unclear. CDR3 length equals 14 residues. V lost 0 bases, J lost 3 bases, and 9 bases lay in between. CDR1 and CDR2 from the germline V gene are MGHRA and YSYEKL. CDR3 region: CASSQDPANYEQYF. DNA for the CDR3: TGCGCCAGCAGCCAAGACCCAGCGAACTACGAGCAGTACTTC.